This T cell receptor beta chain is from a study of neurological immune-mediated disorders. The study's findings and limits: The repertoires of 18 of 34 multiple sclerosis patients fell into one related-CDR3 cluster (a possible signature) under phylogenetic grouping. The most TCR clonal expansion was seen in HTLV-1-associated myelopathy, whereas the least was seen in multiple sclerosis, below the level in healthy controls.

A note on this clonotype: Its antigen is not known.

This CDR3 is 17 amino acids long. The junction had 6 bases not matched to a gene; V was cut back by 2 bases and J by 7 bases. Germline V lookup: CDR1 MNHEY, CDR2 SVGEGT. One entry per CDR3 protein results from TCRdb running MiXCR on the 5' RACE reads. The table records about 70,000 distinct CDR3 sequences, about 5.1% of them present only once. Sequenced sample: PBMCs. This rearrangement joins TRBV6-2 or TRBV6-3 to TRBJ2-2, with TRBD2 matching over 14 bases. The clonotype comes from a woman aged 70-85 years with multiple sclerosis. The CDR3 region is CASSYGTSGSEVGELFF. CDR3 in DNA: TGTGCCAGCAGTTACGGGACTAGCGGGAGTGAAGTCGGGGAGCTGTTTTTT.